Listed below are T cell receptor beta chains from one sample, sequenced in a study of cytomegalovirus exposure and HLA in healthy donors. Data came from immunoSEQ multiplex PCR; TCRdb stores just in-frame clones and leaves some out. Of 90,000 to 150,000 clones in the sample, more than 65% were seen once. The sample consisted of PBMCs. Source of these receptors: a man younger than 35 in good health and CMV-seropositive. The CDR3 runs from the conserved cysteine through the conserved F or W. Each record gives: V gene, CDR3 protein.

v_call: TRBV30
cdr3_aa: CAWSRDFYTGELFF

v_call: TRBV2
cdr3_aa: CASSRDRTPQNSQYF

v_call: TRBV29-1
cdr3_aa: CSVVWRAFRLGEQYF

v_call: TRBV4-1
cdr3_aa: CASSHNRGNEQFF

v_call: TRBV30
cdr3_aa: CAGSKTGQETQYF

v_call: TRBV29-1
cdr3_aa: CSVAAGWNYGYTF

v_call: TRBV5-1
cdr3_aa: CASSLSGRANTGELFF

v_call: TRBV30
cdr3_aa: CAWKITGAGYQPQHF

v_call: TRBV9
cdr3_aa: CASSPSPSGSYEQYF

v_call: TRBV2
cdr3_aa: CASKSQGSGANGLTF

v_call: TRBV5-1
cdr3_aa: CASTLTGASYEQYF

v_call: TRBV5-1
cdr3_aa: CASSAPAGGDTGELFF

v_call: TRBV19
cdr3_aa: CASSLPLPDTQYF

v_call: TRBV6-5
cdr3_aa: CASSSSGRALYEQYF

v_call: TRBV9
cdr3_aa: CASSAGATETQYF

v_call: TRBV28
cdr3_aa: CASQIFGVGVGTEAFF

v_call: TRBV7-2
cdr3_aa: CASSSQPRNRQLNQPQHF

v_call: TRBV9
cdr3_aa: CASSGRDSFYEQYF

v_call: TRBV2
cdr3_aa: CASSVIGGYQPQHF

v_call: TRBV27
cdr3_aa: CASSLPGGLYNEQFF

v_call: TRBV7-6
cdr3_aa: CASSLGAQREQYF

v_call: TRBV7-9
cdr3_aa: CASSPVGDRGLYGGYTF

v_call: TRBV10-3
cdr3_aa: CAISRTGVGNQPQHF

v_call: TRBV27
cdr3_aa: CASSLSGRINNQPQHF

v_call: TRBV11-2
cdr3_aa: CASSRRTGAFNEQFF

v_call: TRBV27
cdr3_aa: CASSLSGTGGNEQYF

v_call: TRBV29-1
cdr3_aa: CSAESGTEYEQYF

v_call: TRBV27
cdr3_aa: CASSSGSGDEKLFF

v_call: TRBV18
cdr3_aa: CASSPRDSTNSPLHF

v_call: TRBV6-4
cdr3_aa: CASLPPGTTYNEQFF

v_call: TRBV5-6
cdr3_aa: CASSFQQGGEKLFF

v_call: TRBV5-6
cdr3_aa: CASSFSLIQGSEKLFF

v_call: TRBV19
cdr3_aa: CASSIVGARGNQPQHF

v_call: TRBV9
cdr3_aa: CASSVGQGNIREKLFF

v_call: TRBV5-6
cdr3_aa: CASSHPGQHTDTQYF

v_call: TRBV18
cdr3_aa: CASSPPELALGNEQFF

v_call: TRBV5-1
cdr3_aa: CASSFQTGKDEQYF

v_call: TRBV11-2
cdr3_aa: CASSLGRGQGAFSPLHF

v_call: TRBV4-1
cdr3_aa: CASSPLAGGEQETQYF

v_call: TRBV12-2
cdr3_aa: CASRSPRLDPCQETQYF

v_call: TRBV10-3
cdr3_aa: CAISFLAAENNEQFF

v_call: TRBV6-6
cdr3_aa: CASARRSNTEAFF

v_call: TRBV5-1
cdr3_aa: CASSEGSTTDTQYF

v_call: TRBV10-1
cdr3_aa: CASNRRGRGDTQYF

v_call: TRBV12-5
cdr3_aa: CASGLTSSATGNEQFF

v_call: TRBV19
cdr3_aa: CASSRTGANQPQHF

v_call: TRBV5-1
cdr3_aa: CASSPGTGFGYTF

v_call: TRBV9
cdr3_aa: CASSVFDSNTEAFF

v_call: TRBV12-2
cdr3_aa: CASRSRGQYYEQYF

v_call: TRBV5-1
cdr3_aa: CASSQPDRDTDTQYF

v_call: TRBV29-1
cdr3_aa: CSVDPIEGYGYTF

v_call: TRBV15
cdr3_aa: CATSREVWADRDYEQYF

v_call: TRBV4-1
cdr3_aa: CASSQTSGGGNEQFF

v_call: TRBV18
cdr3_aa: CASSQGQGSGYTF